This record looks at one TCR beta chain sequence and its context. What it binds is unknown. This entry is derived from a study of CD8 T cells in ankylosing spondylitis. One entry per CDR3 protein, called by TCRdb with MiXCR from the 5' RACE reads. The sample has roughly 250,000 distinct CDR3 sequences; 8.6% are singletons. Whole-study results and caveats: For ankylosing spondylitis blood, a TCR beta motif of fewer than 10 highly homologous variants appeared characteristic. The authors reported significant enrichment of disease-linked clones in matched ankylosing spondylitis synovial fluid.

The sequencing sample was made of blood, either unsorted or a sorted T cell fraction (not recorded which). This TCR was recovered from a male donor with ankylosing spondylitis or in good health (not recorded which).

The CDR3 here is CASSFSAPFYEQYF. The DNA of the CDR3 is TGTGCCAGCAGCTTTTCAGCGCCTTTCTACGAGCAGTACTTC. V gene TRBV7-2 combines with J gene TRBJ2-7; D is unresolved. Germline V gives CDR1 SGHTA, CDR2 FQGNSA. V was pared by 3 bases and J by 3 bases, with 12 bases between. The CDR3 covers 14 residues.